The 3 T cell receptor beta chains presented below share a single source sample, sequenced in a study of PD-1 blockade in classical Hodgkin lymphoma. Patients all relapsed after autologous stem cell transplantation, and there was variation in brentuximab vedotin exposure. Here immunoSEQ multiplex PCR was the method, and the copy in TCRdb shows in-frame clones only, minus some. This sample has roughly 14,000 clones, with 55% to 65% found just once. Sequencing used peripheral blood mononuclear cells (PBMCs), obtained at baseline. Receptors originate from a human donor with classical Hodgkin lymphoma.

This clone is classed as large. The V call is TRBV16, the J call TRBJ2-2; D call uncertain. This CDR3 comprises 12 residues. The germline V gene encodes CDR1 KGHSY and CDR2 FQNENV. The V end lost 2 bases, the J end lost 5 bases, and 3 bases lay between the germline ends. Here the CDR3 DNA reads TGTGCCAGCAGCCAAAGTACCGGGGAGCTGTTTTTT. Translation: CASSQSTGELFF.

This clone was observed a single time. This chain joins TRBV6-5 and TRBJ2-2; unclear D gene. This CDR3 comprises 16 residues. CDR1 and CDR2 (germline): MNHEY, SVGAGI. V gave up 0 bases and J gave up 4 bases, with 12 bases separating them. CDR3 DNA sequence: TGTGCCAGCAGTTACTCGATGTCTCAAGTCACCGGGGAGCTGTTTTTT. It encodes CASSYSMSQVTGELFF.

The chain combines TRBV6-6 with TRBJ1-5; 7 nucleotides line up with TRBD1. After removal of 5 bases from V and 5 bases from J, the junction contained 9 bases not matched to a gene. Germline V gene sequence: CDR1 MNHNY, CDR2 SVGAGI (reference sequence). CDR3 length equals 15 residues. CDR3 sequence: CASSPRQGPYQPQHF. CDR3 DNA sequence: TGTGCCAGCAGTCCCCGACAGGGCCCTTATCAGCCCCAGCATTTT.